Shown below are 29 T cell receptor beta chains from a single sample sequenced in a study of lymphopenia after photon versus proton radiotherapy. TCRdb keeps only in-frame clones here, not all; method: immunoSEQ multiplex PCR. The sample lists tens of thousands of clones, about 88% occurring once. The sample here was peripheral blood, taken from a patient treated with proton-based radiotherapy. All receptors derive from a man in his sixties with pancreatic cancer.

The chain couples TRBV14 to TRBJ2-7; 8 bases are a match to TRBD1. V was clipped by 3 bases and J by 3 bases; unmatched bases: 7. CDR1 SGHDN and CDR2 FVKESK come from the germline V gene. The CDR3 covers 15 residues. CDR3 sequence reads: CASSHVDRAFYEQYF. The CDR3 DNA is TGTGCCAGCAGCCACGTGGACAGGGCCTTCTACGAGCAGTACTTC.

The table lists this clone with a few counts. The CDR3 is CASSAVAGAGDTQYF. DNA for the CDR3: TGCGCCAGCAGTGCCGTAGCGGGGGCGGGGGATACGCAGTATTTT. The chain links TRBV10-2 to TRBJ2-3, with 9 nucleotides matching TRBD2. The CDR3 extends over 15 amino acids. The J segment lost 6 bases and the V segment lost 4 bases, leaving 8 bases of the junction unmatched. Germline V lookup: CDR1 WSHSY, CDR2 SAAADI.

This chain uses TRBV28 with TRBJ2-7; perhaps TRBD1 as D (6 bases). The V and J ends lost 5 bases and 4 bases respectively, with 15 bases between them. The CDR3 loop spans 14 amino acids. The germline V gene has CDR1 MDHEN and CDR2 SYDVKM. The CDR3 region is CASSARTADYEQYF. The CDR3 DNA is TGTGCCAGCAGTGCAAGGACAGCGGATTACGAGCAGTACTTC.

This chain links TRBV5-1 with TRBJ2-1; 12 bases fit TRBD2. The germline CDR1 and CDR2 sequences are SGHRS and YFSETQ. J lost 9 bases, V lost 4 bases, and 8 bases had no gene match. The CDR3 is 15 residues long. The CDR3 DNA follows: TGCGCCAGCAGCATGACTAGCGGGAGTAGTGGTGAGCAGTTCTTC. It translates to CASSMTSGSSGEQFF. Together with reference TRBV5-1 and TRBJ2-1, the CDR3 gives the full variable domain: KAGVTQTPRYLIKTRGQQVTLSCSPISGHRSVSWYQQTPGQGLQFLFEYFSETQRNKGNFPGRFSGRQFSNSRSEMNVSTLELGDSALYLCASSMTSGSSGEQFFGPGTRLTVL.

This clone was recorded once. The chain recombines TRBV28 with TRBJ1-3; perhaps TRBD1 as D (6 bases). The germline CDR1 and CDR2 sequences are MDHEN and SYDVKM. The CDR3 totals 12 residues. Trimming pared 4 bases from V and 6 bases from J, leaving 7 bases between. Written as DNA, the CDR3 is TGTGCCAGCAGTTCAGGGGTAAACACCATATATTTT. It translates to CASSSGVNTIYF.

A single count supports this clone. The gene calls are TRBV9 and TRBJ2-2; D uncertain. The CDR3 loop spans 14 amino acids. The germline V gene has CDR1 SGDLS and CDR2 YYNGEE. Deletions cut 1 base from V and 6 bases from J, with 10 bases between. The CDR3 loop reads CASSVNVGPGELFF. CDR3 sequence (DNA): TGTGCCAGCAGCGTAAATGTCGGCCCCGGGGAGCTGTTTTTT. The full variable domain, with the rest looked up from reference TRBV9 and TRBJ2-2, is DSGVTQTPKHLITATGQRVTLRCSPRSGDLSVYWYQQSLDQGLQFLIQYYNGEERAKGNILERFSAQQFPDLHSELNLSSLELGDSALYFCASSVNVGPGELFFGEGSRLTVL.

The chain is built from TRBV18 and TRBJ1-6; TRBD1 matches 10 bases. There are 14 residues in the CDR3. Germline assignment: CDR1 KGHSH and CDR2 LQKENI. The junction had 10 bases not matched to a gene; V was cut back by 6 bases and J by 14 bases. The CDR3: CASSRPGQGPTLHF. CDR3 DNA sequence: TGTGCCAGCTCCCGACCGGGACAGGGGCCCACCCTCCACTTT.

This sequence joins TRBV28 and TRBJ1-5, with TRBD1 matching over 8 bases. The length of the CDR3 is 14 residues. CDR1 MDHEN and CDR2 SYDVKM come from the germline V gene. After removal of 7 bases from V and 2 bases from J, the junction contained 4 bases not matched to a gene. Here the CDR3 DNA reads TGTGCCAGCACCCCGGACAGGGGCAATCAGCCCCAGCATTTT. Encoded protein: CASTPDRGNQPQHF.

This clone has just a few counts. The chain couples TRBV6-4 to TRBJ2-7; D is unclear. V was pared by 1 base and J by 2 bases, with 18 bases between. The CDR3 covers 17 residues. Per the germline V gene, CDR1 is MRHNA and CDR2 is SNTAGT. CDR3: CASSDFRFGDSPYEQYF. In nucleotides, the CDR3 is TGTGCCAGCAGTGACTTTAGGTTTGGTGATTCACCCTACGAGCAGTACTTC.

CDR3 in DNA: TGTGCCAGCAGCCAATTGGGCACTGGAAGCAATCAGCCCCAGCATTTT. Protein sequence: CASSQLGTGSNQPQHF. The chain joins TRBV16 to TRBJ1-5; D is undetermined. From germline, CDR1 is KGHSY and CDR2 FQNENV. V was shortened by 1 base and J by 1 base, with 11 bases between the two germline ends. The CDR3 runs to 16 residues.

This clone was seen only once. The chain joins TRBV19 to TRBJ1-2, with 9 bases that match TRBD1. The CDR3 contains 14 residues. CDR1 is LNHDA, CDR2 SQIVND, per germline (reference sequence). With V trimmed by 7 bases and J by 6 bases, 9 bases remained unmatched. CDR3 region: CASTFLGQGHGYTF. The CDR3 DNA sequence: TGTGCCAGTACTTTCTTGGGACAGGGACATGGCTACACCTTC.

This chain connects TRBV11-2 to TRBJ2-7; the D gene is possibly TRBD1 (5 bases). This CDR3 contains 17 residues. Germline loops: CDR1 SGHAT, CDR2 FQNNGV. V lost 4 bases, J lost 2 bases, and 21 bases lay in between. This CDR3 is CASSSARGHRFTYEQYF. CDR3 sequence (DNA): TGTGCCAGCAGCTCAGCCCGTGGACACCGGTTTACCTACGAGCAGTACTTC.

This chain connects TRBV5-4 to TRBJ2-1; 9 bases are a match to TRBD1. The V segment lost 7 bases and the J segment 7 bases; nucleotides outside the gene matches: 9. The germline V gene has CDR1 SGHNT and CDR2 YYREEE (reference sequence). The CDR3 contains 14 residues. CDR3 DNA: TGTGCCAGCGGTACCGGGACAGGGTGGAATGAGCAGTTCTTC. Protein: CASGTGTGWNEQFF.

V and J are TRBV11-3 and TRBJ2-1; 13 bases fit TRBD2. The CDR3 totals 15 residues. The germline CDR1 and CDR2 sequences are SGHNT and YENEEA. The ends lost 5 bases at V and 7 bases at J; junction bases unmatched: 5. CDR3 DNA sequence: TGTGCCAGCAGCCCCGGGACTAGCGGGATTAATGAGCAGTTCTTC. Translating it yields CASSPGTSGINEQFF. Full variable domain (missing parts from reference TRBV11-3 and TRBJ2-1): EAGVVQSPRYKIIEKKQPVAFWCNPISGHNTLYWYLQNLGQGPELLIRYENEEAVDDSQLPKDRFSAERLKGVDSTLKIQPAELGDSAVYLCASSPGTSGINEQFFGPGTRLTVL.

The chain combines TRBV6-5 with TRBJ2-3; D gene ambiguous. CDR1 and CDR2 from the germline V gene are MNHEY and SVGAGI. This CDR3 contains 12 residues. Trimming shortened V by 5 bases and J by 4 bases, and 7 bases separated the two germline ends. The CDR3 nucleotides are TGTGCCAGCAGTCGGAGCCCAGATACGCAGTATTTT. Protein product: CASSRSPDTQYF.

The genes are TRBV7-2 and TRBJ2-1; 7 bases agree with TRBD2. CDR3 size: 12 residues. V shed 1 base and J 15 bases; nucleotides not matched to a gene: 6. The V gene's germline CDR1 is SGHTA and CDR2 FQGNSA. CDR3 sequence (DNA): TGTGCCAGCAGCTTAGTCAGCGGGACTCGGTTCTTC. Its protein is CASSLVSGTRFF. Variable domain in full (rest from reference TRBV7-2 and TRBJ2-1): GAGVSQSPSNKVTEKGKDVELRCDPISGHTALYWYRQSLGQGLEFLIYFQGNSAPDKSGLPSDRFSAERTGGSVSTLTIQRTQQEDSAVYLCASSLVSGTRFFGPGTRLTVL.

The chain employs TRBV7-2 and TRBJ2-1; D not resolved. With 2 bases removed from V and 10 bases from J, the gap between germline ends came to 12 bases. This CDR3 contains 13 residues. Looked up from germline, CDR1 is SGHTA and CDR2 is FQGNSA. In DNA form, the CDR3 reads TGTGCCAGCAGCTTATCGGATGGGCGGGAGCAGTTCTTC. Protein: CASSLSDGREQFF.

The V call is TRBV5-8, the J call TRBJ2-2, with D tentatively TRBD2 (5 bases). Deletions cut 0 bases from V and 6 bases from J, with 6 bases between. The CDR3 is 13 residues long. CDR1 and CDR2 (germline): SGHTS, YDEGEE. For the CDR3, the DNA is TGTGCCAGCAGCTTGGGGGAGCCCGGGGAGCTGTTTTTT. Amino acids: CASSLGEPGELFF.

This clone was counted only a few times. V usage is TRBV11-1 and J usage is TRBJ2-7, with D perhaps matching TRBD2 (6 bases). V gave up 1 base and J gave up 2 bases, with 9 bases separating them. Per the germline V gene, CDR1 is SGHAT and CDR2 is FQDESV (reference sequence). This CDR3 has 14 residues. The CDR3, as DNA: TGTGCCAGCAGCTTAGATGCGGGGCCCTACGAGCAGTACTTC. Translating gives CASSLDAGPYEQYF.

The V gene is TRBV5-5, the J gene TRBJ2-7, with D tentatively TRBD1 or TRBD2 (5 bases each). This CDR3 is 15 amino acids long. In germline, CDR1 is SGHKS, CDR2 YYEKEE (reference sequence). The V gene lost 2 bases and the J gene lost 6 bases, with 18 bases spanning the gap. The CDR3 DNA sequence: TGTGCCAGCAGCTTAGAGAGGGCCCGGGGCGTCGAGCAGTACTTC. It is translated as CASSLERARGVEQYF.

This rearrangement joins TRBV9 to TRBJ2-5, with 10 bases fitting TRBD2. The CDR3 extends over 14 amino acids. Germline-derived CDR1 and CDR2 are SGDLS and YYNGEE. Trimming removed 0 bases from V and 4 bases from J; junction bases left unmatched: 0. CDR3 sequence reads: CASSVGLAGETQYF. The CDR3 DNA reads TGTGCCAGCAGCGTAGGACTAGCGGGAGAGACCCAGTACTTC. The full variable domain, completed using reference TRBV9 and TRBJ2-5, is DSGVTQTPKHLITATGQRVTLRCSPRSGDLSVYWYQQSLDQGLQFLIQYYNGEERAKGNILERFSAQQFPDLHSELNLSSLELGDSALYFCASSVGLAGETQYFGPGTRLLVL.

V and J are TRBV10-3 and TRBJ1-1; D remains unclear. V was shortened by 10 bases and J by 1 base, with 13 bases between the two germline ends. CDR1 and CDR2 from the germline V gene are ENHRY and SYGVKD. The CDR3 has 13 residues. In DNA, the CDR3 is TGTGCCACCCAAGCGAGGGAGAACACTGAAGCTTTCTTT. As protein: CATQARENTEAFF.

This clone occurred a few times. This chain connects TRBV7-9 to TRBJ2-1; D ambiguous. The ends were cut back, 5 bases at V and 6 bases at J, with 23 bases in the middle. The CDR3 length is 17 residues. Looked up from germline, CDR1 is SEHNR and CDR2 is FQNEAQ (reference sequence). CDR3 coding DNA: TGTGCCAGCAGCCCCCCTCCCCGCCACAAAAAGGGCAATGAGCAGTTCTTC. This translates into CASSPPPRHKKGNEQFF.

This clone was seen once. The chain carries TRBV19 and TRBJ1-6; TRBD1 is a possible D gene (5 bases). In germline, CDR1 is LNHDA, CDR2 SQIVND (reference sequence). V was trimmed by 3 bases and J by 8 bases, leaving 11 bases between them. CDR3 size: 14 residues. The CDR3 bases are TGTGCCAGTAGTATCTCGGCAGGGTATTCACCCCTCCACTTT. It encodes CASSISAGYSPLHF.

The chain is built from TRBV27 and TRBJ2-7; 9 bases match TRBD2. V lost 6 bases and J lost 2; bases outside the gene matches: 8. Per germline, CDR1 MNHEY and CDR2 SMNVEV (reference sequence). The CDR3 length is 15 residues. CDR3 bases: TGTGCCAGCAGCCGAGGCCCTAGCGGGACCTACGAGCAGTACTTC. Its protein product is CASSRGPSGTYEQYF.

The gene calls are TRBV5-4 and TRBJ1-4, with D possibly being TRBD1 (5 bases). This CDR3 has 17 amino acids. Trimming took off 0 bases at V and 1 base at J, with 13 bases between the two ends. The germline CDR1 and CDR2 sequences are SGHNT and YYREEE (reference sequence). DNA for the CDR3: TGTGCCAGCAGCTTGGTGGGCGGGGGACGAACTAATGAAAAACTGTTTTTT. This sequence encodes CASSLVGGGRTNEKLFF.

V is TRBV7-2 and J is TRBJ2-6, with unresolved D. This CDR3 is built from 15 residues. In germline, CDR1 is SGHTA, CDR2 FQGNSA. V gave up 1 base and J gave up 1 base, with 5 bases separating them. The CDR3 DNA reads as TGTGCCAGCAGCTTAGTGGCATCTGGGGCCAACGTCCTGACTTTC. Translated, it gives CASSLVASGANVLTF. Using reference TRBV7-2 and TRBJ2-6 for the parts outside the CDR3, the full variable domain is GAGVSQSPSNKVTEKGKDVELRCDPISGHTALYWYRQSLGQGLEFLIYFQGNSAPDKSGLPSDRFSAERTGGSVSTLTIQRTQQEDSAVYLCASSLVASGANVLTFGAGSRLTVL.

V is TRBV9 and J is TRBJ2-1, with 11 bases that match TRBD2. Germline V gene sequence: CDR1 SGDLS, CDR2 YYNGEE. The CDR3 has 16 amino acids. Germline trimming cut 2 bases from V and 12 bases from J; bases unmatched to any gene: 13. This CDR3 reads CASSVLPTSGKQGQFF. The CDR3 nucleotides read TGTGCCAGCAGCGTCCTACCGACTAGCGGGAAGCAAGGGCAGTTCTTC.

The gene calls are TRBV6-5 and TRBJ2-1, with 14 bases fitting TRBD2. The germline V gene encodes CDR1 MNHEY and CDR2 SVGAGI. V shed 6 bases, J shed 9 bases, and the junction held 7 bases outside the gene matches. This CDR3 comprises 15 residues. This CDR3 is CASRGTSGRRSEQFF. For the CDR3, the DNA is TGTGCCAGCAGGGGGACTAGCGGGAGACGTAGTGAGCAGTTCTTC.